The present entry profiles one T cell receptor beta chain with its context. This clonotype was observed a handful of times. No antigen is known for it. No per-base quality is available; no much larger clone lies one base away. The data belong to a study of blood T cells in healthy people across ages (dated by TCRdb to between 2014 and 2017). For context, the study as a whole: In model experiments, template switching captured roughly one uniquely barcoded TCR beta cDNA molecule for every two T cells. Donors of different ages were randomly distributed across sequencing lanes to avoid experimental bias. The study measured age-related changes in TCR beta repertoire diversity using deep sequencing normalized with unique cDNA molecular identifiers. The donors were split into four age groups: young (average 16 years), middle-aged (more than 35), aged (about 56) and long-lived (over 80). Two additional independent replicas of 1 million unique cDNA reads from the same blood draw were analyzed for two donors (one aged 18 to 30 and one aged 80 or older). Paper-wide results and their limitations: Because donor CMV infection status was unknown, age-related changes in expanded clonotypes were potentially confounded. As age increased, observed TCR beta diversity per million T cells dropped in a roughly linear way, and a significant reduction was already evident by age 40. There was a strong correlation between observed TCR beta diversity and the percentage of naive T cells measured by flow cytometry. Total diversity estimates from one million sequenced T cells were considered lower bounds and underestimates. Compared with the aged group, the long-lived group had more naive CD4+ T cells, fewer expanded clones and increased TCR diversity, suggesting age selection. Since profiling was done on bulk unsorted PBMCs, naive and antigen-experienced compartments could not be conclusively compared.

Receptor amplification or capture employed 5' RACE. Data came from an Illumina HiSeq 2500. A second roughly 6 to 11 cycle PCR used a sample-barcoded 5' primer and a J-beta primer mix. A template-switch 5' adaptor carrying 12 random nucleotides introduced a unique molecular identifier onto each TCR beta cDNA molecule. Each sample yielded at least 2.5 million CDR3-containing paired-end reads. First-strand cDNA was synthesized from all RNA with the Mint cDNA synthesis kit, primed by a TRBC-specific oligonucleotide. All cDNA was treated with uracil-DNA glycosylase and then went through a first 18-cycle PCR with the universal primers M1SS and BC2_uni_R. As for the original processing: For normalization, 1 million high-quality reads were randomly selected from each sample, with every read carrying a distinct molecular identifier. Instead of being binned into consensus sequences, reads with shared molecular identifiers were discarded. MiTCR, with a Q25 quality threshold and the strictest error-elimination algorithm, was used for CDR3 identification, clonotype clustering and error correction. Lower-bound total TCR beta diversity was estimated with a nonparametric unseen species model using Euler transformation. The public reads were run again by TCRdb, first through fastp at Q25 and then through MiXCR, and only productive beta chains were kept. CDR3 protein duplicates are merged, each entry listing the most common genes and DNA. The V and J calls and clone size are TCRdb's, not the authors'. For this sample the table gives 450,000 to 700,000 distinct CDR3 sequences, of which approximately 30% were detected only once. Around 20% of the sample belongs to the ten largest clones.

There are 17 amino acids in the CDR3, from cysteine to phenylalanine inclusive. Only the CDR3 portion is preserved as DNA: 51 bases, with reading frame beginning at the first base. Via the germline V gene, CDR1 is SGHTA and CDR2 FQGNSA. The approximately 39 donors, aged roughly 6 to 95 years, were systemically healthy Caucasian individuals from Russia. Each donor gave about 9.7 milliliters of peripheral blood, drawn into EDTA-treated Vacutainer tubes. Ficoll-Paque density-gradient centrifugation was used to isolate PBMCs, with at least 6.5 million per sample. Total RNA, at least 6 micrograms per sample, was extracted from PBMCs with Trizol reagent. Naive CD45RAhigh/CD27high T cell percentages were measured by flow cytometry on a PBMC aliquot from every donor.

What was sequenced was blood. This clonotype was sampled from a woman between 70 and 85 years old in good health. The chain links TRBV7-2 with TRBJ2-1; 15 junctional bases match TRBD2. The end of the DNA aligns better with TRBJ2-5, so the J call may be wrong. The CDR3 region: CASSLGTSGGARETQYF. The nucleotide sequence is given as TGTGCCAGCAGCTTAGGGACTAGCGGGGGGGCCCGAGAGACCCAGTACTTC.